This TCR beta chain was observed in a study of T cell changes during pregnancy in multiple sclerosis (dated by TCRdb to between 2018 and 2021). In terms of the full investigation: In women with multiple sclerosis, the researchers looked at how the T cell repertoire shifted as pregnancy progressed.

Notes on this clone: Its antigen is unknown. Base qualities are missing; no much larger clone stands one base away.

Preparation of the library involved the immunoSEQ multiplex PCR assay. Held by TCRdb, this immuneACCESS table contains in-frame sequences only and omits some clones. Under half of the omission traces to an unresolved V gene where checked; the cause of the rest is unknown. This sample is represented by approximately 37,000 clones; about 88% of them were singletons. The ten largest clonotypes hold about 4% of the sample. The sample was CD8+ T cells from peripheral blood mononuclear cells, taken in the first trimester of pregnancy. This clonotype was sampled from a female donor with multiple sclerosis, enrolled in a pregnancy study.

The CDR3 protein: CASSLAQGQTWNEQFF. In nucleotides, the sequence is TGTGCCAGCAGCTTAGCGCAGGGACAAACGTGGAATGAGCAGTTCTTC. Rearrangement joined TRBV7-9 to TRBJ2-1; the D segment could be TRBD1, given 6 matching bases. As encoded in the germline V gene (reference sequence), CDR1 is SEHNR while CDR2 is FQNEAQ. V is clipped by 0 bases and J by 7 bases, and the sequence between their germline boundaries is 16 bases long. There are 16 amino acids in the CDR3, from cysteine to phenylalanine inclusive. CDR3 DNA is the only sequence kept; it has 48 bases, read in frame from the first base.